The T cell receptor (beta chain) under discussion was sequenced for a study of shared clonotypes between healthy human individuals. Study overall: Donors, aged 18 to 49, were a couple of women and three men.

TCRdb's table, derived via immunoSEQ multiplex PCR, lists solely in-frame clones and lacks some. In the table there are around 1.1 million clones, approximately 80% of which are singletons. Germline CDR1 SGHRS, CDR2 YFSETQ. The CDR3 totals 15 residues. Trimming cost V 4 bases and J 3 bases; bases outside gene matches: 6. Study conclusions and caveats: Naive subsets usually exceeded memory subsets in estimated richness. Sharing of clonotypes among donors was expected to vary with sequencing depth.

This clone was observed a handful of times. The antigen is not known. The origin of this receptor is a man between 18 and 29 years old in good health. Some clones in this sample may be carry-over from other donors' samples. The sample taken for sequencing was memory CD4+ T cells from PBMCs. Sample subset: CD45RA-negative fraction. The genes are TRBV5-1 and TRBJ2-1; 8 positions agree with TRBD1. CDR3 in DNA: TGCGCCAGCAGCCCCAGGACAGGGAGCTACAATGAGCAGTTCTTC. Protein sequence: CASSPRTGSYNEQFF.